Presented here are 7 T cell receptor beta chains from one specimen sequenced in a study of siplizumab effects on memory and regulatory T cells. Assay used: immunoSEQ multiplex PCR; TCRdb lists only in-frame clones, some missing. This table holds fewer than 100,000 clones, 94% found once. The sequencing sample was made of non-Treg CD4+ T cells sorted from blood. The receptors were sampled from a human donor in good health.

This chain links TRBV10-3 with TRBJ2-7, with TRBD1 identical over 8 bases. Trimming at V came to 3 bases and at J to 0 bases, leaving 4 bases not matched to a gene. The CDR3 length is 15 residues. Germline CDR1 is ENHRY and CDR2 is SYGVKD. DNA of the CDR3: TGTGCCATCAGTGATTCGGACAGGGCCTCCTACGAGCAGTACTTC. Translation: CAISDSDRASYEQYF.

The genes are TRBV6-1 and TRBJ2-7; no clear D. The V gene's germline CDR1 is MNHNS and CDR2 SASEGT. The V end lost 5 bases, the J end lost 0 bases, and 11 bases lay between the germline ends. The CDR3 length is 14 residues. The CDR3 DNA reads TGTGCCAGCAGTTTTGTCCCGAGCTCCTACGAGCAGTACTTC. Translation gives CASSFVPSSYEQYF.

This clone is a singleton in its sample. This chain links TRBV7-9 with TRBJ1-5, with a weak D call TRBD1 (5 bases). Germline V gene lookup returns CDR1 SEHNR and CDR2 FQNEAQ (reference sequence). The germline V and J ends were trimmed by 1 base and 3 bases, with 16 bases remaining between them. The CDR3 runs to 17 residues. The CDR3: CASSLGSLGGSNQPQHF. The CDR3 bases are TGTGCCAGCAGCTTAGGCTCCTTGGGGGGGTCCAATCAGCCCCAGCATTTT.

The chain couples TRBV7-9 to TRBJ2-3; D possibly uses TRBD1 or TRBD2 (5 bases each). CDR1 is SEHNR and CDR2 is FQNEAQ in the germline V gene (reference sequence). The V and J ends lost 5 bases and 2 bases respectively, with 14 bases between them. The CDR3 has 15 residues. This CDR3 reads CASSLYPGHTDTQYF. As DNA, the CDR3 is TGTGCCAGCAGCCTTTACCCGGGGCACACAGATACGCAGTATTTT.

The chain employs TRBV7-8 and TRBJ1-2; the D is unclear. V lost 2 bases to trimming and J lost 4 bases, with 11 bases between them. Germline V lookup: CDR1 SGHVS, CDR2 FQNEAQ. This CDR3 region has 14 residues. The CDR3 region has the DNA TGTGCCAGCAGCTTAACTGGCAGCCTCTATGGCTACACCTTC. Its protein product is CASSLTGSLYGYTF. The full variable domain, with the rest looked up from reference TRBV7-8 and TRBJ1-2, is GAGVSQSPRYKVAKRGQDVALRCDPISGHVSLFWYQQALGQGPEFLTYFQNEAQLDKSGLPSDRFFAERPEGSVSTLKIQRTQQEDSAVYLCASSLTGSLYGYTFGSGTRLTVV.

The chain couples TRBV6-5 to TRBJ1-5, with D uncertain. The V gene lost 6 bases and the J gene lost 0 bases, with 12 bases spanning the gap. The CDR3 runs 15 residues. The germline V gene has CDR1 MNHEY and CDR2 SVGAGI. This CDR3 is CASRPGQTSNQPQHF. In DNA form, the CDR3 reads TGTGCCAGCAGACCCGGTCAGACTAGCAATCAGCCCCAGCATTTT.

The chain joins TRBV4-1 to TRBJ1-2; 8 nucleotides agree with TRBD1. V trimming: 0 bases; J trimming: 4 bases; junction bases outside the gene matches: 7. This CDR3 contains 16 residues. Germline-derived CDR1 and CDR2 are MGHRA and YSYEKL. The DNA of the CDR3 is TGCGCCAGCAGCCAAGACCCAGGGGGCAGAACCTATGGCTACACCTTC. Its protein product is CASSQDPGGRTYGYTF.